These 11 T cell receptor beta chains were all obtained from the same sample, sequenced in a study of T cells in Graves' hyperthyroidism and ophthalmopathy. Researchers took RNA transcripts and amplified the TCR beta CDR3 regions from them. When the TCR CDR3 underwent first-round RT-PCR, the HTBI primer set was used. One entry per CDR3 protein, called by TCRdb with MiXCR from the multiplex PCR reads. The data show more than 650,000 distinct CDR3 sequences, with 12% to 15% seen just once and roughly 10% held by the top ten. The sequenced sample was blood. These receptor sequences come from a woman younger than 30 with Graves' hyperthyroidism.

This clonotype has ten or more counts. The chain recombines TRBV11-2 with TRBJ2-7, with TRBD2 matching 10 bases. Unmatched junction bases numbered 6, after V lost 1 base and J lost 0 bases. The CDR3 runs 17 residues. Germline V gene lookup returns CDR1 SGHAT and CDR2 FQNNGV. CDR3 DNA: TGTGCCAGCAGCTTAGTCGTAGCGGGAGGTCTCTCCTACGAGCAGTACTTC. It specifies CASSLVVAGGLSYEQYF.

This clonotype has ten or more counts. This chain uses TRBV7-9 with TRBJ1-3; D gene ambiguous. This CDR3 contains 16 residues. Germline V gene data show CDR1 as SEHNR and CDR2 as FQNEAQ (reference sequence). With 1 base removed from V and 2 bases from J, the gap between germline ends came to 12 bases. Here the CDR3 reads CASSLDGVATGNTIYF. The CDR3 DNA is TGTGCCAGCAGCTTAGATGGGGTGGCTACTGGAAACACCATATATTTT.

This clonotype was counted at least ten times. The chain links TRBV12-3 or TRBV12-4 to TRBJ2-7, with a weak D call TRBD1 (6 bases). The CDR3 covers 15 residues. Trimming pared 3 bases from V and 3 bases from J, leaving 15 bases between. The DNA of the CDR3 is TGTGCCAGCAGTTTTACTGGAGTACAGGGCTACGAGCAGTACTTC. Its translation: CASSFTGVQGYEQYF.

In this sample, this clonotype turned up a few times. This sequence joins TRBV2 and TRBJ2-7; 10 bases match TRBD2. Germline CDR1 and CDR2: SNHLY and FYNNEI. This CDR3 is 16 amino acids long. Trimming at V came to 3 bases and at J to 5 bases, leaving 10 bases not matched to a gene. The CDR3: CASSDPGLALENEQYF. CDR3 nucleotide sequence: TGTGCCAGCAGTGACCCGGGACTAGCGCTGGAGAACGAGCAGTACTTC.

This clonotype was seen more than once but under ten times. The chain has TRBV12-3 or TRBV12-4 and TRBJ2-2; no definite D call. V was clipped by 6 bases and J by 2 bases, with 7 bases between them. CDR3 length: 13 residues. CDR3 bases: TGTGCCAGCAGCACCTTTAACACCGGGGAGCTGTTTTTT. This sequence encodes CASSTFNTGELFF.

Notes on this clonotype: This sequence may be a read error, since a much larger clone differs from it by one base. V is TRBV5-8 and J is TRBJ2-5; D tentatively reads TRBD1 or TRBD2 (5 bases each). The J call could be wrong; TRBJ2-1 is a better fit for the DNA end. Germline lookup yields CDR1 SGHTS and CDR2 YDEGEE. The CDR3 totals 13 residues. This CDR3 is CASSLGWEGTQFF. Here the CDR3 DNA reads TGTGCCAGCAGCTTGGGCTGGGAAGGGACCCAGTTCTTC.

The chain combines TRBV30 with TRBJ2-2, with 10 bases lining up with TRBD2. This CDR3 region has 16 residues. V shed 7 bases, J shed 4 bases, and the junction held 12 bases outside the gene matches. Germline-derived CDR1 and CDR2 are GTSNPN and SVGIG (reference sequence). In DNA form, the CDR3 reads TGTGCCTTCGCCCCTACTAGCGGGAAGAGCACCGGGGAGCTGTTTTTT. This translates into CAFAPTSGKSTGELFF.

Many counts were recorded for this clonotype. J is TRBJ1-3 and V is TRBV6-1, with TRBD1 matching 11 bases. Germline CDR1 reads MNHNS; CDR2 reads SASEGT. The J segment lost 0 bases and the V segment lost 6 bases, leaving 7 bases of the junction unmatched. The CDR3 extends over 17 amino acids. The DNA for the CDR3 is TGTGCCAGCAGCCGAGGACAGGGGGCTTCCTCTGGAAACACCATATATTTT. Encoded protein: CASSRGQGASSGNTIYF.

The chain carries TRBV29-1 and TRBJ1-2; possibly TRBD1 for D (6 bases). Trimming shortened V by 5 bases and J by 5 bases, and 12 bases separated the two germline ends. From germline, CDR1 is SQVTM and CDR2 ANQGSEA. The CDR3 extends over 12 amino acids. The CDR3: CSVIYRDYGYTF. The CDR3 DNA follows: TGCAGCGTTATCTACAGGGATTATGGCTACACCTTC. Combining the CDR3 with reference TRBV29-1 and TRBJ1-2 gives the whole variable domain SAVISQKPSRDICQRGTSLTIQCQVDSQVTMMFWYRQQPGQSLTLIATANQGSEATYESGFVIDKFPISRPNLTFSTLTVSNMSPEDSSIYLCSVIYRDYGYTFGSGTRLTVV.

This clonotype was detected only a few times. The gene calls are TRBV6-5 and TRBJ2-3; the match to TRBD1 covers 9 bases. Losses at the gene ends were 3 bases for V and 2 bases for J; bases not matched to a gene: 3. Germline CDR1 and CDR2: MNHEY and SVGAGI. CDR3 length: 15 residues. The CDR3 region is CASSYGDRVTDTQYF. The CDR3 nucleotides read TGTGCCAGCAGTTATGGGGACAGGGTCACAGATACGCAGTATTTT.

CDR3 nucleotides: TGCAGTGCTAGGAACAGGGCCGGGGAGCTGTTTTTT. Protein sequence: CSARNRAGELFF. The chain has TRBV20-1 and TRBJ2-2, with D possibly TRBD1 on 6 matching bases. CDR1 DFQATT and CDR2 SNEGSKA come from the germline V gene (reference sequence). The germline V and J ends were trimmed by 3 bases and 6 bases, with 8 bases remaining between them. The CDR3 length is 12 residues.